These 10 T cell receptor beta chains were sequenced from one sample in a study of T cell responses to AZD1222 COVID-19 vaccine. Only in-frame clones appear in the TCRdb table, and some are missing; sequencing was by immunoSEQ multiplex PCR. The data hold roughly 120,000 clones, with 80% to 90% observed a single time. The sample was peripheral blood, taken on day 0 of AZD1222 vaccination. These receptor sequences come from an adult in good health.

The rearrangement uses TRBV14 and TRBJ1-1; D remains unclear. The CDR3 sequence is 16 residues long. Looked up from germline, CDR1 is SGHDN and CDR2 is FVKESK. V was trimmed by 1 base and J by 0 bases, leaving 12 bases between them. CDR3 residues: CASSQGRGRVNTEAFF. The CDR3 region has the DNA TGTGCCAGCAGCCAAGGGCGGGGTCGAGTGAACACTGAAGCTTTCTTT.

The rearrangement joins TRBV27 to TRBJ2-3; 7 nucleotides match TRBD1. V lost 8 bases, J lost 2 bases, and 13 bases stayed unmatched. This CDR3 has 16 amino acids. Germline CDR1 and CDR2: MNHEY and SMNVEV (reference sequence). CDR3 DNA: TGTGCCAGCTTCCTCTTGGGGACAGCTTCCACAGATACGCAGTATTTT. This sequence encodes CASFLLGTASTDTQYF.

V and J are TRBV13 and TRBJ2-3; 8 bases map to TRBD2. The junction had 4 bases not matched to a gene; V was cut back by 2 bases and J by 0 bases. From germline, CDR1 is PRHDT and CDR2 FYEKMQ (reference sequence). The CDR3 has 16 amino acids. This chain's CDR3 is CASSLSGGRSTDTQYF. CDR3 DNA sequence: TGTGCCAGCAGCTTATCCGGCGGGAGGAGCACAGATACGCAGTATTTT.

The rearrangement joins TRBV7-3 to TRBJ1-1; D uncertain. This CDR3 has 15 amino acids. V lost 0 bases, J lost 2 bases, and 10 bases lay in between. Germline CDR1 and CDR2: SGHTA and FQGTGA. The CDR3 spells CASSLTGSDNTEAFF. CDR3 bases: TGTGCCAGCAGCTTAACGGGGTCAGATAACACTGAAGCTTTCTTT.

This chain joins TRBV11-1 and TRBJ2-5; D tentatively reads TRBD1 or TRBD2 (6 bases each). CDR1 is SGHAT, CDR2 FQDESV, per germline (reference sequence). This CDR3 has 16 amino acids. V lost 5 bases, J lost 1 base, and 17 bases lay in between. The CDR3 loop is CASSPTAGHRQETQYF. The CDR3 DNA follows: TGTGCCAGCAGCCCGACCGCGGGACATCGCCAAGAGACCCAGTACTTC.

The rearrangement links TRBV10-2 to TRBJ2-1; possibly TRBD1 for D (6 bases). Germline CDR1 and CDR2: WSHSY and SAAADI. V lost 6 bases and J lost 7, with 13 bases in between. CDR3 length equals 13 residues. CDR3 region: CASRTGTTNEQFF. CDR3 sequence (DNA): TGCGCCAGCAGGACCGGGACAACGAATGAGCAGTTCTTC.

The rearrangement links TRBV5-1 to TRBJ2-3; D not resolved. The CDR3 length is 16 residues. Looked up from germline, CDR1 is SGHRS and CDR2 is YFSETQ. Trimming left V 4 bases short and J 2 bases short, with 17 bases between. This CDR3 reads CASSARPLEDTDTQYF. As DNA, the CDR3 is TGCGCCAGCAGCGCGCGACCGTTGGAAGACACAGATACGCAGTATTTT.

The chain joins TRBV5-4 to TRBJ2-2; weak D call: TRBD2 (5 bases). V lost 4 bases and J lost 7, with 14 bases in between. Germline CDR1 SGHNT, CDR2 YYREEE (reference sequence). This CDR3 is built from 14 residues. As DNA, the CDR3 is TGTGCCAGCAGCCCCGGGGTAGCCGGCGGGGAGCTGTTTTTT. This translates into CASSPGVAGGELFF.

The count of this clone is one. The chain is built from TRBV4-1 and TRBJ1-1; no definite D call. The CDR3 spans 17 residues. CDR1 and CDR2 from the germline V gene are MGHRA and YSYEKL. The V and J ends lost 3 bases and 3 bases respectively, with 20 bases between them. CDR3 sequence (DNA): TGCGCCAGCAGCCAGGGTGGTGGGGATAGATTGTACACTGAAGCTTTCTTT. Translation: CASSQGGGDRLYTEAFF.

The V call is TRBV6-1, the J call TRBJ1-2; D not certain. The CDR3 sequence is 15 residues long. Germline values: CDR1 MNHNS, CDR2 SASEGT. Trimming removed 1 base from V and 1 base from J, with 10 bases in between. In nucleotides, the CDR3 is TGTGCCAGCAGTGAAGAGGCCACCTTTAACTATGGCTACACCTTC. As protein: CASSEEATFNYGYTF.